Here is one TCR beta chain with its context. Its specificity is unknown. The study ran its PCR with 60 Vbeta and 13 Jbeta primers. The assay was immunoSEQ multiplex PCR, and TCRdb's table has in-frame clones only and misses some. The sample has 150,000 or so clones; 65% to 85% are singletons. This record belongs to a study of cytomegalovirus exposure and HLA in healthy donors. Regarding the study as a whole: It was taken for granted in presence/absence analyses that sequencing depth across donors was roughly uniform. Reports indicate that TCR beta sequences accurately predicted the HLA-A and HLA-B alleles of most subjects. Later work found that TCR association rates differed between HLA loci; DRB1 had the most and HLA-C the fewest.

There are 15 residues in the CDR3. Germline lookup yields CDR1 SGHNT and CDR2 YYREEE (reference sequence). With V trimmed by 4 bases and J by 4 bases, 3 bases remained unmatched. The receptor comes from a male donor in good health and CMV-seropositive. The sample taken for sequencing was PBMCs. The chain has TRBV5-4 and TRBJ2-7; 15 nucleotides match TRBD2. CDR3 bases: TGTGCCAGCAGCGGCGGGACTAGCGGGGGGTACGAGCAGTACTTC. This codes for CASSGGTSGGYEQYF.